This T cell receptor (beta chain) stems from a study of T cell responses to AZD1222 COVID-19 vaccine. Germline loops: CDR1 SQVTM, CDR2 ANQGSEA. There are 12 residues in the CDR3. The V gene lost 3 bases and the J gene lost 9 bases, with 14 bases spanning the gap. Assay used: immunoSEQ multiplex PCR; TCRdb lists only in-frame clones, some missing. The sample holds roughly 150,000 clones, around 90% seen once. The TCR was taken from an adult in good health. This chain joins TRBV29-1 and TRBJ1-1; D call uncertain. Here the sequenced sample was peripheral blood, taken on day 0 of AZD1222 vaccination. The CDR3 is CSVEGVGLKAFF. CDR3 bases: TGCAGCGTTGAGGGTGTTGGTCTAAAAGCTTTCTTT.